This T cell receptor beta chain is from a study of T-cell reconstitution after alpha-beta-depleted transplantation in children. For TCRbeta, the library was prepared with unique molecular identifiers. Via MiXCR, TCRdb re-called the PCR reads, giving one row per CDR3 protein. The profile covers some 550,000 distinct CDR3 sequences, with about a sixth appearing a single time and around 3.3% taken by the ten largest. The V gene end was trimmed by 4 bases and the J gene end by 5 bases; junction bases not matched to a gene: 10. The CDR3 length is 15 residues. Per germline, CDR1 SGHRS and CDR2 YFSETQ. The sequences come from PBMCs from the stem cell graft donor, collected from the stem cell graft. The chain links TRBV5-1 to TRBJ1-2; 8 bases fit TRBD1. This sequence originates from a human donor who donated a stem cell graft to a child with acute lymphoblastic leukemia. DNA for the CDR3: TGCGCCAGCAGCCACGGGACAGGAGAACCTTATGGCTACACCTTC. Protein: CASSHGTGEPYGYTF.